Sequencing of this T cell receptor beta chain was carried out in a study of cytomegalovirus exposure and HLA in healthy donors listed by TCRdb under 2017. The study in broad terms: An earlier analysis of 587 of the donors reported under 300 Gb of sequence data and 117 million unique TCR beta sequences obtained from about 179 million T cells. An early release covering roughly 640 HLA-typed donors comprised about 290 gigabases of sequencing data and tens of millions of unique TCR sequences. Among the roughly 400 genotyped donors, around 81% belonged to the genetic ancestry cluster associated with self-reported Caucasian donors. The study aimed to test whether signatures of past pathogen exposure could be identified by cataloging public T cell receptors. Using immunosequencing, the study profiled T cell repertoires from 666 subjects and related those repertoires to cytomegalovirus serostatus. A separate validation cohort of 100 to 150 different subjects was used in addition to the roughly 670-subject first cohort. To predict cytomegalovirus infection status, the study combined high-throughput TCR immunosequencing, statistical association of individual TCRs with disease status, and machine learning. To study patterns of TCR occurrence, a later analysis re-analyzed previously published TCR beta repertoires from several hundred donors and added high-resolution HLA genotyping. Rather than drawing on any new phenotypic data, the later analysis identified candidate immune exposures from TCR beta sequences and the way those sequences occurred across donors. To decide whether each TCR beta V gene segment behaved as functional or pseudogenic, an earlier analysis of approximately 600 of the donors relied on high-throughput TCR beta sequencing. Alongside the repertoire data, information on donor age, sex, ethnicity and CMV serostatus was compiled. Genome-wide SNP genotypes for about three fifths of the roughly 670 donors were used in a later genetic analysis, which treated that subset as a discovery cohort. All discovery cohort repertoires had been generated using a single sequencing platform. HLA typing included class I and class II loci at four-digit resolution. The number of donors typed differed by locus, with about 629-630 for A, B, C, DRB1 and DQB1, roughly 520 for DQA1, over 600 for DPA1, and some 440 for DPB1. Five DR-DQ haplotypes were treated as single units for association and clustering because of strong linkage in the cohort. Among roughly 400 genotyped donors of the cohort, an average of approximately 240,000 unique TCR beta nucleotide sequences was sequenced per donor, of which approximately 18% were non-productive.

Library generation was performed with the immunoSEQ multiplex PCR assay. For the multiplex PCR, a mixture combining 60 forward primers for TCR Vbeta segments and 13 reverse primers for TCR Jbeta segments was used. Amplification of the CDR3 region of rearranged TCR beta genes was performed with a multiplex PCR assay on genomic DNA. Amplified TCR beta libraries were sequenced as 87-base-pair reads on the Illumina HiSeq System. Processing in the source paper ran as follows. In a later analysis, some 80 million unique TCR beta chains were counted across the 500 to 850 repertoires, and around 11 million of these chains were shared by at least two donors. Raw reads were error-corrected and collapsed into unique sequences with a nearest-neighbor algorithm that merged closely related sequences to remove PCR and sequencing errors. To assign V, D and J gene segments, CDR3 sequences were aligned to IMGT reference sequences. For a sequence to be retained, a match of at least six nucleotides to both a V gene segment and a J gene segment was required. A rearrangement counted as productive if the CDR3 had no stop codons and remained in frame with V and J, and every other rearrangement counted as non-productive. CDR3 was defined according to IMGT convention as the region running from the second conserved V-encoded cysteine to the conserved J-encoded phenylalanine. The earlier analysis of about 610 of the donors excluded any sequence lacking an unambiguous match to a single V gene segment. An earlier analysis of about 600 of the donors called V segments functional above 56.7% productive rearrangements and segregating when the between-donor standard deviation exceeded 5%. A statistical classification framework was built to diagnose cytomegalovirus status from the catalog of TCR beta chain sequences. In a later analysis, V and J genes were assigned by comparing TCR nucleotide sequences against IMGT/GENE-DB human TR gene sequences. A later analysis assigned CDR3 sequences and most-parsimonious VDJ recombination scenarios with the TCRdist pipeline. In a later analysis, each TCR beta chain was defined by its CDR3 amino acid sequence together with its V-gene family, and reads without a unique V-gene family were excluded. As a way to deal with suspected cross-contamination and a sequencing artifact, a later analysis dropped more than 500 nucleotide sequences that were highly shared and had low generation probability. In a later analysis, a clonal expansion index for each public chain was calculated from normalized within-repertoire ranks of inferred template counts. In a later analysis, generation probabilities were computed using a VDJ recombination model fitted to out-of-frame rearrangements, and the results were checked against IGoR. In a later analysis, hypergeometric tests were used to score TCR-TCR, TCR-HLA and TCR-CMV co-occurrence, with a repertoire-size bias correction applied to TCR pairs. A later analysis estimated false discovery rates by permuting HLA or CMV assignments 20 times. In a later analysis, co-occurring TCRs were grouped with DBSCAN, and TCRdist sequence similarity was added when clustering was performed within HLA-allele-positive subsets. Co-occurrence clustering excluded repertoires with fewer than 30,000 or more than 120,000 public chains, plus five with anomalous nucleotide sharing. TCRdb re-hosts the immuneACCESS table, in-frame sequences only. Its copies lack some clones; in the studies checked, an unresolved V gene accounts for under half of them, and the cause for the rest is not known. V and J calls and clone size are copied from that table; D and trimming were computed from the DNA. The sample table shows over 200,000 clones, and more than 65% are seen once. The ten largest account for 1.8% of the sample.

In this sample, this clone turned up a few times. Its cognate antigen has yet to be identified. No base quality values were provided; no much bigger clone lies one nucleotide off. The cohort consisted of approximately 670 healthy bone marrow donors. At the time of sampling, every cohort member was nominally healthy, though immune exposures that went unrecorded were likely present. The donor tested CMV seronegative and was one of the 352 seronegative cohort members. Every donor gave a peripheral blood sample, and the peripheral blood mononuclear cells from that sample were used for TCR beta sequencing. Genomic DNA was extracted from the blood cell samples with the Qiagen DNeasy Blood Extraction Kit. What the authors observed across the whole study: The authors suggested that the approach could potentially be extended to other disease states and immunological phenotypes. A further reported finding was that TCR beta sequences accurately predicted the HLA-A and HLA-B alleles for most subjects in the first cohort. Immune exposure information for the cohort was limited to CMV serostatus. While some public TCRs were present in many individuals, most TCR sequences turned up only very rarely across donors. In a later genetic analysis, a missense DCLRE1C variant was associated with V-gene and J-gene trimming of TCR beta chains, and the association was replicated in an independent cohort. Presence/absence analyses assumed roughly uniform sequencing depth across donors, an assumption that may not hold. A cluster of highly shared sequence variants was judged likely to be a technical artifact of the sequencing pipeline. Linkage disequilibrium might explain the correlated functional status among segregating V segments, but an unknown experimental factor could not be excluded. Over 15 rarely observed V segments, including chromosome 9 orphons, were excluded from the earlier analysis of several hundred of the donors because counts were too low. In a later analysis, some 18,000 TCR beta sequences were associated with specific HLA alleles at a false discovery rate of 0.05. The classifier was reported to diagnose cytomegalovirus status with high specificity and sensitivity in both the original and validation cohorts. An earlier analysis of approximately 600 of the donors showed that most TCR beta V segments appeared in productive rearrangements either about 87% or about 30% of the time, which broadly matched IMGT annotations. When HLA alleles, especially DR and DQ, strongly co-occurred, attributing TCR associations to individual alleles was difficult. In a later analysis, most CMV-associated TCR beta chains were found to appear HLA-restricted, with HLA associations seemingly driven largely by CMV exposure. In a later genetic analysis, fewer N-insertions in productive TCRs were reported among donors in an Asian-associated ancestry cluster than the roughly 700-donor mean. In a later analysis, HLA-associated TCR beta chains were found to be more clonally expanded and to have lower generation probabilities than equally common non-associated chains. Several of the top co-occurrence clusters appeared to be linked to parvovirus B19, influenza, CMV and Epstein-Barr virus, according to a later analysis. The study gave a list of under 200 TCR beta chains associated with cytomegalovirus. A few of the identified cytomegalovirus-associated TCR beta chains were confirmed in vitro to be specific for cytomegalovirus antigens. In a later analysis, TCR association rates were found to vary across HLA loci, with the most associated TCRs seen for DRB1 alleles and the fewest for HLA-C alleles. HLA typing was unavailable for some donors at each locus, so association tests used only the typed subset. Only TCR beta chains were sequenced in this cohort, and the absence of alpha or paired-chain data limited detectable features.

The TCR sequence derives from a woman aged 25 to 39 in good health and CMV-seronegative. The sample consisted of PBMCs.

The CDR3 here reads CASSYSPGRNTIYF. The sequence in DNA is TGTGCCAGCAGCTACTCGCCAGGTCGAAACACCATATATTTT. The V gene is TRBV14 and the J gene is TRBJ1-3, with the D gene call left open. Spanning cysteine to phenylalanine, the CDR3 consists of 14 amino acids. This entry keeps only the CDR3 DNA: 42 bases, framed from base 1. The CDR1 and CDR2 encoded by the germline V gene are SGHDN and FVKESK. V loses 5 bases of germline sequence and J loses 5 bases, and the interval between the two ends is 13 bases.